This TCR beta chain comes out of a study of response to subunit inactivated influenza vaccine. A single record per CDR3 protein comes from TCRdb applying MiXCR to the RT-PCR reads. The table records fewer than 400,000 distinct CDR3 sequences, 21% of them present only once. Study results and limitations: The authors proposed limited new T cell recruitment per seasonal influenza vaccination.

Concerning this clonotype itself: Antigen: not known.

V gave up 3 bases and J gave up 6 bases, with 15 bases separating them. Germline CDR1 is MNHEY and CDR2 is SMNVEV (reference sequence). This CDR3 contains 15 residues. Source: PBMCs from blood, taken roughly 20 months after vaccination. The rearrangement uses TRBV27 and TRBJ1-5; no reliable D call. The origin of this receptor is a man in his fifties or sixties who received an inactivated influenza vaccine. CDR3 DNA: TGTGCCAGCAGTTTGACTGTTTCCTCGGGTCAGCCCCAGCATTTT. Its translation: CASSLTVSSGQPQHF.